This record covers a single TCR beta chain. Antigen specificity is unknown. The donors (healthy individuals) were bone marrow donors. This record comes from a study of cytomegalovirus exposure and HLA in healthy donors. General observations from the study: TCR beta chains associated with HLA were, in a later analysis, more clonally expanded than equally common others. Over 150 TCR beta chains were listed as cytomegalovirus-associated. Most TCR sequences were seen very rarely across donors, but some public TCRs occurred in many.

The CDR3 is 14 amino acids. V lost 7 bases and J lost 2; bases outside the gene matches: 5. CDR1 and CDR2 (germline): SGHRS, YFSETQ. The primer mix had 60 Vbeta and 13 Jbeta primers. Data came from immunoSEQ multiplex PCR; TCRdb stores just in-frame clones and leaves some out. The sample contains about 120,000 clones, approximately 75% of which appear only once. The V gene is TRBV5-1, the J gene TRBJ2-3; TRBD2 aligns across 9 bases. Sequencing was performed on PBMCs. This receptor was taken from a man in his forties or fifties in good health and CMV-seronegative. CDR3 amino acids: CASGGGAATDTQYF. The DNA of the CDR3 is TGCGCCAGCGGCGGGGGGGCAGCCACAGATACGCAGTATTTT.